These T cell receptor beta chains were read from a single sample in a study of cytomegalovirus exposure and HLA in healthy donors. Produced via immunoSEQ multiplex PCR; TCRdb's table is partial and in-frame only. The sample has around 180,000 clones, approximately 86% seen once. The source material was PBMCs. The receptors come from a woman under 30 in good health and CMV-seronegative. CDR3s include the opening cysteine and the closing phenylalanine or tryptophan. The order of the fields is J gene, clone size, V gene, D gene, CDR3 protein. A D gene is named only where the DNA matches it firmly. A row's size may be missing; if present it is once, few, many or a size class.

j_gene: TRBJ2-3; abundance: .; v_gene: TRBV30; d_gene: TRBD2; CDR3aa: CAWITSGGGDTQYF
j_gene: TRBJ2-5; abundance: .; v_gene: TRBV7-9; d_gene: TRBD2; CDR3aa: CASSSLLAGGQETQYF
j_gene: TRBJ2-1; abundance: .; v_gene: TRBV19; d_gene: TRBD2; CDR3aa: CASSKGLAEYNEQFF
j_gene: TRBJ2-7; abundance: .; v_gene: TRBV7-8; d_gene: .; CDR3aa: CATSPPRPSYEQYF
j_gene: TRBJ1-5; abundance: .; v_gene: TRBV15; d_gene: .; CDR3aa: CATSRDSRLQPQHF
j_gene: TRBJ1-1; abundance: many; v_gene: TRBV19; d_gene: .; CDR3aa: CASSPRQEMAEAFF
j_gene: TRBJ2-7; abundance: .; v_gene: TRBV5-1; d_gene: TRBD2; CDR3aa: CASSAGGLAGPEQYF
j_gene: TRBJ2-1; abundance: .; v_gene: TRBV27; d_gene: TRBD2; CDR3aa: CASSLLAGDSYNEQFF
j_gene: TRBJ1-1; abundance: .; v_gene: TRBV6-6; d_gene: TRBD1; CDR3aa: CASSQRTGNTEAFF
j_gene: TRBJ1-1; abundance: once; v_gene: TRBV19; d_gene: .; CDR3aa: CASSMRRGNTEAFF
j_gene: TRBJ2-1; abundance: once; v_gene: TRBV9; d_gene: .; CDR3aa: CASSVDTGRNEQFF
j_gene: TRBJ2-1; abundance: .; v_gene: TRBV27; d_gene: TRBD2; CDR3aa: CASSPLASGHNEQFF
j_gene: TRBJ2-1; abundance: .; v_gene: TRBV27; d_gene: TRBD2; CDR3aa: CASSLSETSGSRGQFF
j_gene: TRBJ1-1; abundance: .; v_gene: TRBV7-8; d_gene: .; CDR3aa: CASSLDALSTEAFF
j_gene: TRBJ2-3; abundance: .; v_gene: TRBV13; d_gene: .; CDR3aa: CASRDFGTDTQYF
j_gene: TRBJ2-4; abundance: .; v_gene: TRBV2; d_gene: .; CDR3aa: CASSAGVNIQYF